The present T cell receptor beta chain was sequenced within a study of blood T cell repertoires in COVID-19. Study-level information: T cells, B-cell-depleted T cells, or PBMCs provided the cDNA or gDNA that served as material.

In germline, CDR1 is SGHTS, CDR2 YDEGEE. The CDR3 is made up of 13 amino acids. V was cut by 4 bases and J by 4 bases, with 11 bases left in between. Original data processing: Nucleated cell counts were estimated from reference gene primer amplification. Here immunoSEQ multiplex PCR was the method, and the copy in TCRdb shows in-frame clones only, minus some. V and J calls and clone size are those listed in that table; D and trimming were worked out from the DNA. The data contain about 75,000 clones, roughly 85% of them singletons. This receptor was taken from a human donor in a cohort sampled during active COVID-19. The chain couples TRBV5-8 to TRBJ1-1; D remains ambiguous. The sequenced sample consisted of peripheral blood. Here the CDR3 reads CASSPEQSTEAFF. The CDR3 DNA follows: TGTGCCAGCAGCCCTGAACAGAGCACTGAAGCTTTCTTT.